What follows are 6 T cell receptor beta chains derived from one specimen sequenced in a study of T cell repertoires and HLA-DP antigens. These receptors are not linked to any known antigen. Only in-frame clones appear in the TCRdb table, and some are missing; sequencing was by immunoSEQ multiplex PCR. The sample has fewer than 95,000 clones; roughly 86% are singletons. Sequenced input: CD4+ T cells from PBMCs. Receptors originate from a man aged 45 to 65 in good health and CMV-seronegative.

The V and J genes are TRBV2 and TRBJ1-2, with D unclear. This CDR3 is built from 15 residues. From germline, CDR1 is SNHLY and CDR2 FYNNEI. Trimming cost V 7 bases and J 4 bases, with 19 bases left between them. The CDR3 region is CASTGVRTTSYGYTF. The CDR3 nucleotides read TGTGCCAGCACTGGGGTCAGGACTACCAGCTATGGCTACACCTTC. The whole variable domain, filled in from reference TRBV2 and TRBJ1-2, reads EPEVTQTPSHQVTQMGQEVILRCVPISNHLYFYWYRQILGQKVEFLVSFYNNEISEKSEIFDDQFSVERPDGSNFTLKIRSTKLEDSAMYFCASTGVRTTSYGYTFGSGTRLTVV.

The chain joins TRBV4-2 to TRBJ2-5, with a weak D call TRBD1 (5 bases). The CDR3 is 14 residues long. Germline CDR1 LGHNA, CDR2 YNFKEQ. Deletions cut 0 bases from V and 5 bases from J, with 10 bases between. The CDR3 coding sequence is TGTGCCAGCAGCCAAGAGGGGCCCGGGGAGACCCAGTACTTC. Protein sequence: CASSQEGPGETQYF.

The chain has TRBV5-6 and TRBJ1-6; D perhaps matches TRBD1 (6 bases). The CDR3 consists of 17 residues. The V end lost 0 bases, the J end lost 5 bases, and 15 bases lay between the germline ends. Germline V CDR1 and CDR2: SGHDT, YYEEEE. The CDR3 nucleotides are TGTGCCAGCAGCTTGGAGGTGGGGGCGCGGAATAATTCACCCCTCCACTTT. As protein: CASSLEVGARNNSPLHF.

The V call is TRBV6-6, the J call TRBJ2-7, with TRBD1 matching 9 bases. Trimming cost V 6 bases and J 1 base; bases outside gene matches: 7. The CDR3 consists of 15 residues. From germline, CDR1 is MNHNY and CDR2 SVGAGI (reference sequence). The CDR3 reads CASRRDREVSYEQYF. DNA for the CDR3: TGTGCCAGCAGAAGGGACAGGGAGGTTTCCTACGAGCAGTACTTC.

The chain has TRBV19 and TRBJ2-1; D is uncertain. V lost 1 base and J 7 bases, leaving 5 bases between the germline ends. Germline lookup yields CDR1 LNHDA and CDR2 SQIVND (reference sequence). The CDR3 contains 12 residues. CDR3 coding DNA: TGTGCCAGTAGTATAGCAGGTAATGAGCAGTTCTTC. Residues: CASSIAGNEQFF.

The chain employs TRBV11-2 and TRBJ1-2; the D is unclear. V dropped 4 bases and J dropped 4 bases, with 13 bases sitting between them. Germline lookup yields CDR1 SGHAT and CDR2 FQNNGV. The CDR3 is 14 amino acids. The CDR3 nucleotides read TGTGCCAGCAGCTCCCCCGGGCTTGGCTATGGCTACACCTTC. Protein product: CASSSPGLGYGYTF.